These T cell receptor beta chains were read from a single sample in a study of neoadjuvant anti-PD-1 for oral cavity cancer. Profiling relied on immunoSEQ multiplex PCR, and the TCRdb table lists in-frame clones only, not all of them. The data contain more than 5,500 clones, approximately 58% of them seen just once; the ten biggest clones take up 6.5% to 7.5%. Source: tumor tissue, taken after nivolumab (anti-PD-1) treatment. These receptor sequences come from a person aged 35-79 years with oral cavity squamous cell carcinoma. The conserved cysteine and the conserved F or W are not part of the CDR3 here. The order of the fields is CDR3 protein, J gene, V gene.

ASSQEPSGVLI | TRBJ2-1 | TRBV4-1
ASSSDATIHNEKLF | TRBJ1-4 | TRBV28
ATSRDKN | TRBJ2-7 | TRBV15
ASSRGALQNTGELF | TRBJ2-2 | TRBV7-9
ASSYGGGLYNEQF | TRBJ2-1 | TRBV6-6
ASSSARGIGSYEQY | TRBJ2-7 | TRBV7-9
ASSLDPSEGAPLDGYT | TRBJ1-2 | TRBV7-2
ASSLESSYEQY | TRBJ2-7 | TRBV7-9
ASSPDSFMNTEAF | TRBJ1-1 | TRBV5-4
ASSRKGGTYEQY | TRBJ2-7 | TRBV18
ASSLRKASGTSTDTQY | TRBJ2-3 | TRBV4-1
ASSPPLAGGSDTQY | TRBJ2-3 | TRBV5-1
SAGEETQY | TRBJ2-5 | TRBV20-1
ASSHREENTEAF | TRBJ1-1 | TRBV23-1
ASTENDRPQETQY | TRBJ2-5 | TRBV9
ASSRTVNTEAF | TRBJ1-1 | TRBV6-4
ASSLDSGAGTKKEQY | TRBJ2-7 | TRBV2
ASKKAGPPSYEQY | TRBJ2-7 | TRBV27
ASSSGTALRAF | TRBJ1-1 | TRBV28
ASSVASGMGRDEQY | TRBJ2-7 | TRBV6-1
ATSGLAVTEQF | TRBJ2-1 | TRBV15
ASSSGLRQPNYNEQF | TRBJ2-1 | TRBV5-4
ASSLGIREWAGELF | TRBJ2-2 | TRBV7-8
ASSRNRAHGYT | TRBJ1-2 | TRBV6-5